The 8 T cell receptor beta chains below all came from one sample that was sequenced in a study of cytomegalovirus exposure and HLA in healthy donors. Researchers ran the PCR with 60 Vbeta and 13 Jbeta primers. Clones were sequenced by immunoSEQ multiplex PCR, and TCRdb holds only the in-frame ones, with some missing. The sample holds 150,000 to 200,000 clones, more than 65% seen once. The sample taken for sequencing was PBMCs. The source is a woman aged 45-65 years in good health and CMV-seronegative.

The chain combines TRBV11-2 with TRBJ2-7; 7 positions match TRBD1. Germline V lookup: CDR1 SGHAT, CDR2 FQNNGV. V shed 7 bases and J 3 bases; nucleotides not matched to a gene: 9. This CDR3 spans 14 amino acids. CDR3 DNA sequence: TGTGCCAGCACCGGCCGGGGACAGAGCTACGAGCAGTACTTC. This gives the protein CASTGRGQSYEQYF.

This clone has a handful of counts. The chain recombines TRBV7-8 with TRBJ2-7; 7 nucleotides align to TRBD1. The V and J ends lost 7 bases and 5 bases, in that order; junction bases with no gene match: 8. CDR1 is SGHVS and CDR2 is FQNEAQ in the germline V gene. This CDR3 spans 13 amino acids. For the CDR3, the DNA is TGTGCCAGCACCCCCGGGACAGCCCACGAGCAGTACTTC. Amino acids: CASTPGTAHEQYF.

This chain uses TRBV28 with TRBJ2-2; TRBD1 is a possible D gene (6 bases). CDR3 length: 16 residues. Germline CDR1 reads MDHEN; CDR2 reads SYDVKM. Trimming cost V 5 bases and J 4 bases, with 17 bases left between them. In DNA form, the CDR3 reads TGTGCCAGCAGTGGTCGCAGGGGTCGCGGCACCGGGGAGCTGTTTTTT. As protein: CASSGRRGRGTGELFF.

The chain uses TRBV19 and TRBJ1-5; 10 bases map to TRBD1. CDR3 length equals 15 residues. Per germline, CDR1 LNHDA and CDR2 SQIVND (reference sequence). V lost 1 base to trimming and J lost 5 bases; unmatched junction nucleotides: 2. This CDR3 is CASSIATGGYQPQHF. CDR3 in DNA: TGTGCCAGTAGTATAGCGACAGGGGGCTATCAGCCCCAGCATTTT.

The V gene is TRBV11-2, the J gene TRBJ1-3, with D unresolved. Trimming left V 4 bases short and J 1 base short, with 17 bases between. This CDR3 has 17 amino acids. Germline values: CDR1 SGHAT, CDR2 FQNNGV. CDR3 in DNA: TGTGCCAGCAGCTCCCAGACCGGGAGGAATTCTGGAAACACCATATATTTT. Translating gives CASSSQTGRNSGNTIYF.

The chain employs TRBV7-2 and TRBJ1-2; D remains unclear. Germline loops: CDR1 SGHTA, CDR2 FQGNSA. This CDR3 is built from 15 residues. The V gene lost 8 bases and the J gene lost 5 bases, with 21 bases spanning the gap. CDR3 region: CASESGYPSGYGYTF. DNA for the CDR3: TGTGCCAGCGAATCGGGGTACCCTTCGGGGTATGGCTACACCTTC.

This clone is a singleton in its sample. The chain recombines TRBV29-1 with TRBJ2-1, with D hard to call. With 7 bases removed from V and 0 bases from J, the gap between germline ends came to 16 bases. The length of the CDR3 is 15 residues. The germline CDR1 and CDR2 sequences are SQVTM and ANQGSEA. The CDR3 DNA reads as TGCAGCGCTCGTCCCCCCTACTACTCCTACAATGAGCAGTTCTTC. Protein: CSARPPYYSYNEQFF.

The sample holds a few counts of this clone. The junction and the germline gene differ at one end; a read error may be behind it. This sequence joins TRBV5-1 and TRBJ1-2; D gene ambiguous. The CDR3 is made up of 9 amino acids. From germline, CDR1 is SGHRS and CDR2 YFSETQ. CDR3 in amino acids: CASSLGAGF. The DNA for the CDR3 is TGCGCCAGCAGCTTGGGGGCGGGATTC.